This T cell receptor beta chain originates from a study of PD-L1 blockade in urothelial cancer. In the study overall: Samples of blood were analyzed 3 weeks (second dose) and 6 weeks after treatment start. Researchers found blood samples held a median of roughly 140,000 T cells.

Urothelial carcinoma, locally advanced or metastatic, affected the patients. The junction had 6 bases not matched to a gene; V was cut back by 1 base and J by 8 bases. Per the germline V gene, CDR1 is SGHTA and CDR2 is FQGTGA. CDR3 length: 15 amino acids. The data were produced by immunoSEQ multiplex PCR, yet TCRdb's version contains in-frame clones alone and is incomplete. Counted here are just under 30,000 clones, around 87% occurring once; the ten biggest clones make up roughly 3%. The source of this sequence is a man in his fifties with urothelial cancer. The chain uses TRBV7-3 and TRBJ2-1; 9 nucleotides agree with TRBD2. Here the sequenced sample was PBMCs, taken around atezolizumab (anti-PD-L1) treatment. The CDR3 nucleotides are TGTGCCAGCAGCTTAATCGCGGGGGGGCGGGATGAGCAGTTCTTC. Translated: CASSLIAGGRDEQFF.